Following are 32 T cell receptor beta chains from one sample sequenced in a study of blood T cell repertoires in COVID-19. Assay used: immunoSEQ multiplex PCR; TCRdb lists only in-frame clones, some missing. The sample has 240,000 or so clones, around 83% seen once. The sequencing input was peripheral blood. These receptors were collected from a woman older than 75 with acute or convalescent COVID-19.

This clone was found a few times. The chain's CDR3 is CASSAFGGSNQPQHF. The CDR3 DNA sequence: TGTGCCAGCAGCGCCTTTGGGGGGAGCAATCAGCCCCAGCATTTT. The chain links TRBV7-8 to TRBJ1-5; D might be TRBD1 (5 bases). The CDR3 length is 15 residues. Germline-derived CDR1 and CDR2 are SGHVS and FQNEAQ. Trimming took 5 bases from V and 1 from J, leaving 12 bases between them.

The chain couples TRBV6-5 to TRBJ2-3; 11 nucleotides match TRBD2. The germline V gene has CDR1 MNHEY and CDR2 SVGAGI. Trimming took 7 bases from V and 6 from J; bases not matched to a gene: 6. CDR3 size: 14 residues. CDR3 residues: CASKLAGGKDTQYF. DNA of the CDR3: TGTGCCAGCAAGCTAGCGGGGGGAAAGGATACGCAGTATTTT.

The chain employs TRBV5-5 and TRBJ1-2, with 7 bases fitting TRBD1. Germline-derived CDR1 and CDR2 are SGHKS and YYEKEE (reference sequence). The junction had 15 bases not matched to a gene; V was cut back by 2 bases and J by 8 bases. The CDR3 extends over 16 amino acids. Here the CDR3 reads CASSLGARQGSSGYTF. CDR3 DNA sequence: TGTGCCAGCAGCTTAGGGGCTCGACAGGGTTCCTCCGGCTACACCTTC.

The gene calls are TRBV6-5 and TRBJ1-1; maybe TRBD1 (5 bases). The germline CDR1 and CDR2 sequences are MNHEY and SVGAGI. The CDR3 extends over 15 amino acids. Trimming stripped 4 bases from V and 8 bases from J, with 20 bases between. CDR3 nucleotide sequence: TGTGCCAGCAGTTCGACGGGACTCACAATCGAAGAAGCTTTCTTT. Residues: CASSSTGLTIEEAFF.

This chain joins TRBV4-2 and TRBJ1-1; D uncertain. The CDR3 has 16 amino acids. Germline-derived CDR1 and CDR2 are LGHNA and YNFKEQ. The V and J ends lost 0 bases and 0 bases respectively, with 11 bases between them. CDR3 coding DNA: TGTGCCAGCAGCCAAGAGATTGCCACGGTGAACACTGAAGCTTTCTTT. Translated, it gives CASSQEIATVNTEAFF.

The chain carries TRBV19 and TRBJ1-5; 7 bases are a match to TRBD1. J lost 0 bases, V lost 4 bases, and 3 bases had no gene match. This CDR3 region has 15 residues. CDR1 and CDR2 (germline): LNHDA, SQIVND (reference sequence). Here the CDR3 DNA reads TGTGCCAGTAGTAGCAGGGGGGTTAGCAATCAGCCCCAGCATTTT. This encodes CASSSRGVSNQPQHF.

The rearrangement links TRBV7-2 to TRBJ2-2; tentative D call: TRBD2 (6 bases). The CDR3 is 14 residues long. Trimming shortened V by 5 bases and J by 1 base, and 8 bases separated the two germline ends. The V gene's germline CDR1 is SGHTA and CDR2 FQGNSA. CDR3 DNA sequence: TGTGCCAGCAGCGGGACTGGGAACACCGGGGAGCTGTTTTTT. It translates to CASSGTGNTGELFF.

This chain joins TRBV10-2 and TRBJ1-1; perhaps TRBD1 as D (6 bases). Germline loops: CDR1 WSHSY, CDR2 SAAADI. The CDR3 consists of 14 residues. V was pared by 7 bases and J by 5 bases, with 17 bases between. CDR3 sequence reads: CASMRGYGRTEAFF. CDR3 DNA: TGCGCCAGCATGAGGGGGTACGGAAGAACTGAAGCTTTCTTT.

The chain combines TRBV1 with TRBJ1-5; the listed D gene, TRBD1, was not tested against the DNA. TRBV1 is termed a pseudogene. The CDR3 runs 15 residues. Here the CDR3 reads CTSSPRGRVNQPQHF. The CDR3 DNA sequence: TGCACCAGCAGCCCCAGGGGGCGCGTAAATCAGCCCCAGCATTTT.

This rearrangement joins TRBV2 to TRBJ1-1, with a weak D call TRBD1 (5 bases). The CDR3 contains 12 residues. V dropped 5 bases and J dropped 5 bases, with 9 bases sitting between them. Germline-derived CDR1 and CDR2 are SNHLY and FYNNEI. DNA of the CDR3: TGTGCCAGCAGTATCCGGGGGACTGAAGCTTTCTTT. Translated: CASSIRGTEAFF.

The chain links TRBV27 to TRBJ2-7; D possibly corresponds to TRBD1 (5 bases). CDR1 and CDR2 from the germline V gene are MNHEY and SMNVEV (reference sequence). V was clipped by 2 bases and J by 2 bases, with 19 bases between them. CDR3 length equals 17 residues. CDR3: CASSLRWGDQPTYEQYF. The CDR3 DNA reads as TGTGCCAGCAGTTTAAGGTGGGGCGACCAACCTACCTACGAGCAGTACTTC.

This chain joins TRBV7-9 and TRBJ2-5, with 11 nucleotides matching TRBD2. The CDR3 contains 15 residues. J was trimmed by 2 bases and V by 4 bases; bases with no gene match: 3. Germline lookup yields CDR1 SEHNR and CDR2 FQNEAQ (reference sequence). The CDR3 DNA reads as TGTGCCAGCAGCTACTGGACTAGCGGGCAAGAGACCCAGTACTTC. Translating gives CASSYWTSGQETQYF.

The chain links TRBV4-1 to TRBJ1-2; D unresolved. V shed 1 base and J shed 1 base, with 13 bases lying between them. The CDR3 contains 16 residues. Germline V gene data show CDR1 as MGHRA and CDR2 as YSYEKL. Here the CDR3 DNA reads TGCGCCAGCAGCCAAGGATGGGCAGCTGTTAACTATGGCTACACCTTC. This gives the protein CASSQGWAAVNYGYTF.

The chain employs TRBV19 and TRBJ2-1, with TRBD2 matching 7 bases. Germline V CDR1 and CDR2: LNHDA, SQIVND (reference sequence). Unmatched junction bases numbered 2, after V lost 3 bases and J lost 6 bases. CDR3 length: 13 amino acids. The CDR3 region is CASSMSGGNEQFF. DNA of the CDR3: TGTGCCAGTAGTATGTCGGGGGGCAATGAGCAGTTCTTC.

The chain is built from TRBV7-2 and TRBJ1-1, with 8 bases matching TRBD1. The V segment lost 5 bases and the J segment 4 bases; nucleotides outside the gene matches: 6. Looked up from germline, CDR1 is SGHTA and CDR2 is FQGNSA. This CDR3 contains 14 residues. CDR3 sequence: CASSLTTGGTEAFF. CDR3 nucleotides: TGTGCCAGCAGCCTCACAACAGGGGGCACTGAAGCTTTCTTT.

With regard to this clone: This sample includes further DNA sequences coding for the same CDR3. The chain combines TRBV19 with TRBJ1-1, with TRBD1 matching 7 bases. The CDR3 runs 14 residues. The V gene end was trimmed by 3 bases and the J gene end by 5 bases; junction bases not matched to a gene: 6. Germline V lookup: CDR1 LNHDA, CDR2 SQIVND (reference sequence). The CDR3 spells CASSITGVGTEAFF. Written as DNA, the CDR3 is TGTGCCAGTAGTATCACAGGGGTGGGGACTGAAGCTTTCTTT.

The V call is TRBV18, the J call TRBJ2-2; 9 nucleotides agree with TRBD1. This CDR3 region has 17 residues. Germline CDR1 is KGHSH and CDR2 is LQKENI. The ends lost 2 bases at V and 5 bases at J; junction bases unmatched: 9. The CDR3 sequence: CASSPNRGRYNTGELFF. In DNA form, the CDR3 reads TGTGCCAGCTCACCAAACAGGGGGCGATATAATACCGGGGAGCTGTTTTTT.

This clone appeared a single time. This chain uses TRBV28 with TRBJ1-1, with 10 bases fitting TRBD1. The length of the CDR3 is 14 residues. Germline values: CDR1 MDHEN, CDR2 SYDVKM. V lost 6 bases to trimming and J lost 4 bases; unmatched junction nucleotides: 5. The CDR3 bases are TGTGCCAGCAGACCGGGACAGGGGTTCACTGAAGCTTTCTTT. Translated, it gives CASRPGQGFTEAFF.

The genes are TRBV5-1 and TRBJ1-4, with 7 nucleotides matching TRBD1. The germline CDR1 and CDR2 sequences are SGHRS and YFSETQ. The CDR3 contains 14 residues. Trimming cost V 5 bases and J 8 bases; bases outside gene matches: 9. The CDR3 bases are TGCGCCAGCAGTTCCCGACAGGGTGGAGAAAAACTGTTTTTT. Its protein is CASSSRQGGEKLFF.

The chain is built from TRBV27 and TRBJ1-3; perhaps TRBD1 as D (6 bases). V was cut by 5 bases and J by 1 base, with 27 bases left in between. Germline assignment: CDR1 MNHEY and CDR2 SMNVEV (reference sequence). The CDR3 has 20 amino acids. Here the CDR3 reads CASSRPWGQIVSPSGNTIYF. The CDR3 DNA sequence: TGTGCCAGCAGTCGTCCATGGGGGCAAATCGTAAGCCCGTCTGGAAACACCATATATTTT.

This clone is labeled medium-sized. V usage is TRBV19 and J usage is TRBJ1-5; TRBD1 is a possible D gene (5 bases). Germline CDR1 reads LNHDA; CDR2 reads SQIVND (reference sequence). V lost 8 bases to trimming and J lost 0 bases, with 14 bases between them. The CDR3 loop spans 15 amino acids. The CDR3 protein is CASGPWTNSNQPQHF. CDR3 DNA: TGTGCCAGTGGACCTTGGACAAATAGCAATCAGCCCCAGCATTTT.

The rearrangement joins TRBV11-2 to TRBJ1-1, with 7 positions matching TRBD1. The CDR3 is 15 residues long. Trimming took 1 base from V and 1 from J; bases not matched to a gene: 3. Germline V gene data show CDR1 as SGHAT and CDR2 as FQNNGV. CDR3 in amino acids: CASSLVGGTNTEAFF. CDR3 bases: TGTGCCAGCAGCTTAGTAGGGGGCACGAACACTGAAGCTTTCTTT.

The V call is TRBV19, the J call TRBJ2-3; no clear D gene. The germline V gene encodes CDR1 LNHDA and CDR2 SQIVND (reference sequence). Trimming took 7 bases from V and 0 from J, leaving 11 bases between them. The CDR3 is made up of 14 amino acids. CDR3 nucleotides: TGTGCCAGTAAACTTACCTATAGCACAGATACGCAGTATTTT. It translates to CASKLTYSTDTQYF.

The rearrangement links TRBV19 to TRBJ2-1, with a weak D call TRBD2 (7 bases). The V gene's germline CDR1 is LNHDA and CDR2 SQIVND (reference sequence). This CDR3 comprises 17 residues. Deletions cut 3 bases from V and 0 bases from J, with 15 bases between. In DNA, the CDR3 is TGTGCCAGTAGTATGGAAAGAGGGGGGGTCTCCTACAATGAGCAGTTCTTC. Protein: CASSMERGGVSYNEQFF.

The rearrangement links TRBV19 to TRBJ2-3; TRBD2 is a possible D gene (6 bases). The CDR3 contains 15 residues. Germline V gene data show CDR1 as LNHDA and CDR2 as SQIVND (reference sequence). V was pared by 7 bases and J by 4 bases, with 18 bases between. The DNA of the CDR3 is TGTGCCAGTACTACAAACCCGGGGGAGGCAGATACGCAGTATTTT. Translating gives CASTTNPGEADTQYF.

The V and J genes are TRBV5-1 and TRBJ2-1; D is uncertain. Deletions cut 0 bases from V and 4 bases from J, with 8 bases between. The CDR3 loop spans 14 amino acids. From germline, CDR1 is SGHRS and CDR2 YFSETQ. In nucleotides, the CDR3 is TGCGCCAGCAGCTTGGGGGCAACTTACAATGAGCAGTTCTTC. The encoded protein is CASSLGATYNEQFF.

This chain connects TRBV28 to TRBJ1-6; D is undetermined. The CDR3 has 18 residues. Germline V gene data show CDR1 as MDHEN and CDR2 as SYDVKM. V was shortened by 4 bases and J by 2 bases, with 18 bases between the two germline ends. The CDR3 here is CASSSREYLRPYNSPLHF. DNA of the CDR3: TGTGCCAGCAGTTCACGGGAATATCTTAGACCCTATAATTCACCCCTCCACTTT.

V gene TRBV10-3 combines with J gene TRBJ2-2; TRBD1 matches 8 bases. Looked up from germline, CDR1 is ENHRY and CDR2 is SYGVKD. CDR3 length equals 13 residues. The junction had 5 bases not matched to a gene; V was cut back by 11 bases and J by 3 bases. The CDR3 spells CASTGGYTGELFF. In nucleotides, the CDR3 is TGTGCCTCCACAGGGGGGTACACCGGGGAGCTGTTTTTT.

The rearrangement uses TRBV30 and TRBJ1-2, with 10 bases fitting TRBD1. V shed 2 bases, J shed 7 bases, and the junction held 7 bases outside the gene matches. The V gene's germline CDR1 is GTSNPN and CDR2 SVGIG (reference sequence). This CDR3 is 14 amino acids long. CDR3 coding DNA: TGTGCCTGGAGTCGGGACAGGGGTAAAGGTGGCTACACCTTC. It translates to CAWSRDRGKGGYTF.

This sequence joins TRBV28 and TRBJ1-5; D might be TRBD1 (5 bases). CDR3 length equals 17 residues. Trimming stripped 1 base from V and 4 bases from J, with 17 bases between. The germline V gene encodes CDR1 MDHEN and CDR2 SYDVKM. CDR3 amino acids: CASSLYPGQGDNQPQHF. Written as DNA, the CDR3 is TGTGCCAGCAGTTTATACCCCGGGCAGGGCGATAATCAGCCCCAGCATTTT.

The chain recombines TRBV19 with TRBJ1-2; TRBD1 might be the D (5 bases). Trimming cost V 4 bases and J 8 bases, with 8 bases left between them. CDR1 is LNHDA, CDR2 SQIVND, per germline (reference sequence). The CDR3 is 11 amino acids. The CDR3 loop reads CASSTGNGYTF. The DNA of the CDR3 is TGTGCCAGTAGTACAGGGAACGGCTACACCTTC. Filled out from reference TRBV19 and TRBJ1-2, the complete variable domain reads DGGITQSPKYLFRKEGQNVTLSCEQNLNHDAMYWYRQDPGQGLRLIYYSQIVNDFQKGDIAEGYSVSREKKESFPLTVTSAQKNPTAFYLCASSTGNGYTFGSGTRLTVV.

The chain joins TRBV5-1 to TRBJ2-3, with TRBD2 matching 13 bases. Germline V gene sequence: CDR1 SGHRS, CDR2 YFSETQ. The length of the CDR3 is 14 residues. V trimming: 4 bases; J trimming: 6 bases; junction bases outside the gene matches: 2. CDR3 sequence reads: CASSVTSGGDTQYF. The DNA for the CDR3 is TGCGCCAGCAGCGTGACTAGCGGGGGGGATACGCAGTATTTT.